The clone carrying this T cell receptor (beta chain) was found many times. Its cognate antigen is unknown. The time point denotes: pre-sensitization, week 0. As for treatment: therapeutic diphenylcyclopropenone sensitization with weekly scalp DPC. TCRdb re-analysed the RACE reads in MiXCR, keeping a single row per CDR3 protein. The sample includes tens of thousands of distinct CDR3 sequences, around 7% seen only once; the top ten take over 1.5%. This sample was taken from a study of human T cells and chemical hapten exposure. Overall study: Skin of the upper inner arm, approximately 2 cm by approximately 2 cm, received 2% DPC for sensitization. The upper back received 0.01% DPC by patch testing, with results read at 6 days.

The germline CDR1 and CDR2 sequences are DFQATT and SNEGSKA (reference sequence). This CDR3 is built from 13 residues. Germline trimming cut 6 bases from V and 3 bases from J; bases unmatched to any gene: 6. Study-wide results and limits: Patch test score showed a positive correlation with PT1 expanded TCR counts. Expanded TCRs grouped into significantly more large CDR3 similarity clusters than controls produced.

The clonotype was recovered from a woman in her 30s with alopecia areata. Some clones in this sample may be carry-over from other donors' samples. The chain combines TRBV20-1 with TRBJ1-2; 8 nucleotides match TRBD1. The sequencing used whole blood, collected in connection with sensitization to the hapten diphenylcyclopropenone (DPC). CDR3 in amino acids: CSAETGADYGYTF. The CDR3 DNA follows: TGCAGTGCGGAGACAGGGGCGGACTATGGCTACACCTTC.